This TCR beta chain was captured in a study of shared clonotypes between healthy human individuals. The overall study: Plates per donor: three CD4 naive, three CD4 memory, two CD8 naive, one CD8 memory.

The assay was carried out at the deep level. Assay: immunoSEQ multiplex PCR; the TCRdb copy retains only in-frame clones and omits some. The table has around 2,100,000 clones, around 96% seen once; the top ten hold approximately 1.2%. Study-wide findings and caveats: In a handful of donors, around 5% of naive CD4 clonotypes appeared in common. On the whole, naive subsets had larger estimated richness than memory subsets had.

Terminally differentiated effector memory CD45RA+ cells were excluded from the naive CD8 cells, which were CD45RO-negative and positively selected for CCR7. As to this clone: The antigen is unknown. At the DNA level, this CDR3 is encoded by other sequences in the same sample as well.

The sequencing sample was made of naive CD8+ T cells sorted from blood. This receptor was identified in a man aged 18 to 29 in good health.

CDR3 DNA: TGTGCCAGCAGCCCCCGCCTAGCGGGAGTGTACGAGCAGTACTTC. It translates to CASSPRLAGVYEQYF. V is TRBV7-8 and J is TRBJ2-7; 10 nucleotides align to TRBD2. Germline V gives CDR1 SGHVS, CDR2 FQNEAQ. Trimming cost V 5 bases and J 4 bases; bases outside gene matches: 8. This CDR3 has 15 residues.